What follows are 32 T cell receptor beta chains derived from one specimen sequenced in a study of blood T cells in healthy people across ages. Combining a sample-barcoded 5' primer with a J-beta primer mix, a second PCR ran for 7 to 11 cycles. TCRdb re-called the 5' RACE reads through MiXCR, storing one row per CDR3 protein. The table records some 1.4 million distinct CDR3 sequences, roughly 45% of them present only once. What was sequenced was blood. These receptors were obtained from a woman aged 18-35 years in good health.

CDR3 DNA: TGTGCCAGTACCTGGACTAGCGGGTACAATGAGCAGTTCTTC. Amino acid sequence: CASTWTSGYNEQFF. This chain connects TRBV6-6 to TRBJ2-1; 11 bases align to TRBD2. The CDR3 consists of 14 residues. Unmatched junction bases numbered 5, after V lost 9 bases and J lost 4 bases. Germline CDR1 is MNHNY and CDR2 is SVGAGI (reference sequence).

V is TRBV20-1 and J is TRBJ2-5; TRBD2 matches at 7 bases. With 2 bases clipped from V and 1 base from J, the junction kept 4 bases outside the gene matches. CDR1 and CDR2 (germline): DFQATT, SNEGSKA (reference sequence). This CDR3 has 14 amino acids. The CDR3 spells CSARRGLPQETQYF. DNA of the CDR3: TGCAGTGCTAGACGGGGACTACCCCAAGAGACCCAGTACTTC.

V gene TRBV10-3 combines with J gene TRBJ2-2, with TRBD2 matching 8 bases. CDR3 length: 17 amino acids. V lost 4 bases, J lost 2 bases, and 9 bases stayed unmatched. The V gene's germline CDR1 is ENHRY and CDR2 SYGVKD. The CDR3 loop is CAISAVTGGVNTGELFF. CDR3 DNA: TGTGCCATCAGTGCCGTCACGGGAGGGGTAAACACCGGGGAGCTGTTTTTT.

This chain joins TRBV29-1 and TRBJ1-2, with D unresolved. The CDR3 length is 13 residues. Germline assignment: CDR1 SQVTM and CDR2 ANQGSEA. The V and J ends lost 6 bases and 4 bases respectively, with 15 bases between them. The CDR3 reads CSVFTSPIYGYTF. Here the CDR3 DNA reads TGCAGCGTCTTCACCAGTCCGATCTATGGCTACACCTTC. The variable domain in full, with the rest retrieved from reference TRBV29-1 and TRBJ1-2, is SAVISQKPSRDICQRGTSLTIQCQVDSQVTMMFWYRQQPGQSLTLIATANQGSEATYESGFVIDKFPISRPNLTFSTLTVSNMSPEDSSIYLCSVFTSPIYGYTFGSGTRLTVV.

The V gene is TRBV5-8, the J gene TRBJ1-1; TRBD1 might be the D (5 bases). The V end was cut by 8 bases, the J end by 8 bases, with 22 bases between. CDR1 is SGHTS and CDR2 is YDEGEE in the germline V gene. The CDR3 contains 14 residues. The CDR3 DNA sequence: TGTGCCAGACTAGTGCGGGGACCCAAAACAGAAGCTTTCTTT. Protein product: CARLVRGPKTEAFF.

This chain joins TRBV6-2 or TRBV6-3 and TRBJ2-5; D remains ambiguous. Gene TRBJ2-7 matches the end of the DNA better, so the J call may be wrong. Germline V CDR1 and CDR2: MNHEY, SVGEGT. CDR3 length equals 13 residues. Here the CDR3 reads CASSDGSFYEQYF. The CDR3 DNA reads as TGTGCCAGCAGTGACGGCAGCTTCTACGAGCAGTACTTC.

This clonotype appeared a few times. CDR3 nucleotide sequence: TGTGCCAGCAGTGTTCTCGAAGATACGCAGTATTTT. Its protein product is CASSVLEDTQYF. The rearrangement links TRBV6-1 to TRBJ2-3; D gene unclear. This CDR3 comprises 12 residues. The germline V and J ends were trimmed by 4 bases and 5 bases, with 7 bases remaining between them. Germline lookup yields CDR1 MNHNS and CDR2 SASEGT.

The chain recombines TRBV19 with TRBJ2-1; tentatively, D is TRBD2 (5 bases). The CDR3 covers 16 residues. Trimming removed 4 bases at V and 5 bases at J, with 18 bases between. Looked up from germline, CDR1 is LNHDA and CDR2 is SQIVND (reference sequence). The CDR3 protein is CASSSPSGRGDNEQFF. The DNA for the CDR3 is TGTGCCAGTAGTAGCCCTTCGGGGAGAGGAGACAATGAGCAGTTCTTC.

The chain recombines TRBV7-9 with TRBJ2-5; either TRBD1 or TRBD2 may supply D (5 bases each). The CDR3 runs 15 residues. The germline V and J ends were trimmed by 1 base and 4 bases, with 13 bases remaining between them. Germline CDR1 reads SEHNR; CDR2 reads FQNEAQ (reference sequence). CDR3 sequence: CASSLDGAWRETQYF. CDR3 nucleotides: TGTGCCAGCAGCTTAGACGGGGCCTGGCGAGAGACCCAGTACTTC.

This chain connects TRBV5-1 to TRBJ1-5; possible D gene TRBD1, 6 bases. The CDR3 loop spans 16 amino acids. Trimming cost V 1 base and J 5 bases, with 16 bases left between them. Germline V lookup: CDR1 SGHRS, CDR2 YFSETQ. CDR3 region: CASSLSGQGRDQPQHF. CDR3 sequence (DNA): TGCGCCAGCAGCTTGTCGGGGCAGGGGAGGGATCAGCCCCAGCATTTT. The whole variable domain, filled in from reference TRBV5-1 and TRBJ1-5, reads KAGVTQTPRYLIKTRGQQVTLSCSPISGHRSVSWYQQTPGQGLQFLFEYFSETQRNKGNFPGRFSGRQFSNSRSEMNVSTLELGDSALYLCASSLSGQGRDQPQHFGDGTRLSIL.

This clonotype was observed a few times. This chain joins TRBV20-1 and TRBJ1-5; 9 bases map to TRBD1. The ends lost 2 bases at V and 7 bases at J; junction bases unmatched: 18. From germline, CDR1 is DFQATT and CDR2 SNEGSKA (reference sequence). CDR3 length: 18 residues. The CDR3 is CSARRPLRTGALGQPQHF. The DNA for the CDR3 is TGCAGTGCTAGACGGCCCCTTCGGACAGGGGCGCTAGGACAGCCCCAGCATTTT.

This chain connects TRBV20-1 to TRBJ1-3; D perhaps matches TRBD1 (6 bases). CDR1 is DFQATT and CDR2 is SNEGSKA in the germline V gene (reference sequence). Trimming removed 3 bases at V and 0 bases at J, with 18 bases between. The CDR3 runs to 17 residues. CDR3: CSARGGISPGSGNTIYF. As DNA, the CDR3 is TGCAGTGCTAGGGGGGGCATTAGCCCAGGCTCTGGAAACACCATATATTTT.

This clonotype was counted only a few times. V is TRBV6-5 and J is TRBJ2-7; possibly TRBD2 for D (6 bases). V was trimmed by 2 bases and J by 6 bases, leaving 20 bases between them. This CDR3 contains 16 residues. Germline lookup yields CDR1 MNHEY and CDR2 SVGAGI. CDR3 region: CASSYDATRVLFEQYF. The CDR3 DNA sequence: TGTGCCAGCAGTTACGATGCGACTAGAGTCCTTTTCGAGCAGTACTTC.

This clonotype has a single count. The V gene is TRBV11-2, the J gene TRBJ2-1, with D unresolved. CDR1 is SGHAT, CDR2 FQNNGV, per germline. Trimming left V 3 bases short and J 9 bases short, with 15 bases between. The CDR3 is made up of 14 amino acids. The DNA of the CDR3 is TGTGCCAGCAGCTTGCCCGCCGATGTCTCTGAGCAGTTCTTC. Translating it yields CASSLPADVSEQFF.

This clonotype has a handful of counts. The V and J genes are TRBV9 and TRBJ1-2; possible D gene TRBD1, 6 bases. CDR3 length: 15 residues. Germline lookup yields CDR1 SGDLS and CDR2 YYNGEE. Trimming stripped 3 bases from V and 2 bases from J, with 14 bases between. CDR3 loop: CASSASVGANYGYTF. The DNA of the CDR3 is TGTGCCAGCAGCGCGAGTGTGGGGGCGAACTATGGCTACACCTTC.

The chain uses TRBV29-1 and TRBJ1-1; D not resolved. The V end lost 3 bases, the J end lost 0 bases, and 11 bases lay between the germline ends. From germline, CDR1 is SQVTM and CDR2 ANQGSEA. The CDR3 contains 14 residues. The CDR3 DNA is TGCAGCGTTGAGAAAACAGCTTTGAACACTGAAGCTTTCTTT. This codes for CSVEKTALNTEAFF.

In this sample, this clonotype turned up a few times. The genes are TRBV6-5 and TRBJ2-1; TRBD1 aligns across 11 bases. The germline V gene encodes CDR1 MNHEY and CDR2 SVGAGI. V dropped 3 bases and J dropped 14; count of bases not matched to a gene: 6. There are 13 residues in the CDR3. CDR3 sequence (DNA): TGTGCCAGCAGTTATAGGGGGACAGGGGGAAAGTTCTTC. Translated, it gives CASSYRGTGGKFF.

V gene TRBV2 combines with J gene TRBJ2-5, with a weak D call TRBD1 (6 bases). CDR1 SNHLY and CDR2 FYNNEI come from the germline V gene. The CDR3 is 13 residues long. Trimming took off 3 bases at V and 6 bases at J, with 11 bases between the two ends. CDR3 residues: CASSERGIKTQYF. The DNA of the CDR3 is TGTGCCAGCAGTGAGAGGGGGATAAAGACCCAGTACTTC.

This clonotype was seen only a few times. V is TRBV12-3 or TRBV12-4 and J is TRBJ1-4, with D possibly being TRBD1 (5 bases). The CDR3 runs to 15 residues. The V and J ends lost 0 bases and 8 bases respectively, with 13 bases between them. CDR3 sequence reads: CASSLAGGATEKLFF. The CDR3 bases are TGTGCCAGCAGTTTAGCCGGCGGGGCGACGGAAAAACTGTTTTTT.

The gene calls are TRBV5-1 and TRBJ2-3; 11 bases match TRBD2. The J segment lost 6 bases and the V segment lost 5 bases, leaving 11 bases of the junction unmatched. This CDR3 spans 16 amino acids. Per the germline V gene, CDR1 is SGHRS and CDR2 is YFSETQ. In DNA, the CDR3 is TGCGCCAGCAGTTGGGGAACTAGCGGGGGAGGTGATACGCAGTATTTT. Protein: CASSWGTSGGGDTQYF.

CDR3 bases: TGCGCCAGCAGCCGACTACAGGGTGAAGGTACAGATACGCAGTATTTT. It specifies CASSRLQGEGTDTQYF. This sequence joins TRBV5-1 and TRBJ2-3, with a possible D match to TRBD1 (6 bases). V was trimmed by 4 bases and J by 3 bases, leaving 18 bases between them. Germline CDR1 reads SGHRS; CDR2 reads YFSETQ. This CDR3 is 16 amino acids long.

The V gene is TRBV27, the J gene TRBJ2-1; 10 nucleotides align to TRBD2. The CDR3 loop spans 15 amino acids. V trimming: 8 bases; J trimming: 0 bases; junction bases outside the gene matches: 4. CDR1 is MNHEY, CDR2 SMNVEV, per germline (reference sequence). This CDR3 reads CASGSGRSSYNEQFF. The CDR3 bases are TGTGCCAGCGGTAGCGGGAGGAGCTCCTACAATGAGCAGTTCTTC.

J is TRBJ2-5 and V is TRBV27; 13 nucleotides align to TRBD2. The CDR3 sequence is 15 residues long. J was trimmed by 11 bases and V by 5 bases; bases with no gene match: 11. Germline V gene lookup returns CDR1 MNHEY and CDR2 SMNVEV (reference sequence). CDR3 sequence (DNA): TGTGCCAGCAGTGCTACTAGCGGGAGGGCTAAAGAGCAGTACTTC. It translates to CASSATSGRAKEQYF.

This sequence joins TRBV18 and TRBJ2-1; possibly TRBD2 for D (6 bases). This CDR3 spans 15 amino acids. V was trimmed by 2 bases and J by 8 bases, leaving 16 bases between them. The germline V gene has CDR1 KGHSH and CDR2 LQKENI. CDR3 bases: TGTGCCAGCTCACCAGGGAAGGGGACTCCGTATGAGCAGTTCTTC. This codes for CASSPGKGTPYEQFF.

This clonotype was detected a few times. The V and J genes are TRBV29-1 and TRBJ2-3; D might be TRBD1 or TRBD2, each matching 6 bases. V shed 7 bases and J shed 0 bases, with 17 bases lying between them. Germline CDR1 is SQVTM and CDR2 is ANQGSEA. CDR3 length: 15 residues. This CDR3 reads CSALGGRVSTDTQYF. The CDR3 DNA reads as TGCAGCGCCCTTGGGGGGCGGGTTAGCACAGATACGCAGTATTTT.

This clonotype was picked up many times. V is TRBV4-1 and J is TRBJ2-3; D could derive from TRBD1 or TRBD2 (5 bases each). Trimming removed 4 bases from V and 6 bases from J, with 17 bases in between. This CDR3 is 15 amino acids long. Germline V gives CDR1 MGHRA, CDR2 YSYEKL. The CDR3 here is CASSPTGDLADTQYF. The CDR3 DNA is TGCGCCAGCAGCCCCACTGGGGACCTCGCGGATACGCAGTATTTT.

The chain combines TRBV11-2 with TRBJ2-5; D possibly matches TRBD1 or TRBD2 (6 bases each). Germline V gene sequence: CDR1 SGHAT, CDR2 FQNNGV. This CDR3 comprises 19 residues. Trimming stripped 3 bases from V and 1 base from J, with 24 bases between. CDR3: CASSLRGASRGPFQETQYF. DNA for the CDR3: TGTGCCAGCAGCTTGAGGGGGGCCTCGAGGGGCCCTTTCCAAGAGACCCAGTACTTC.

The chain couples TRBV6-6 to TRBJ1-2, with 7 bases matching TRBD1. The CDR3 is made up of 13 amino acids. V shed 5 bases, J shed 7 bases, and the junction held 7 bases outside the gene matches. Germline lookup yields CDR1 MNHNY and CDR2 SVGAGI (reference sequence). The CDR3 bases are TGTGCCAGCAGTGCGTACAGGGGTGGTGGCTACACCTTC. This encodes CASSAYRGGGYTF.

This clonotype was observed a handful of times. The genes are TRBV4-1 and TRBJ2-1; 11 nucleotides line up with TRBD2. The CDR3 extends over 16 amino acids. Germline lookup yields CDR1 MGHRA and CDR2 YSYEKL. V shed 1 base and J 9 bases; nucleotides not matched to a gene: 8. The CDR3 DNA follows: TGCGCCAGCAGCCAAGGACTAGCGGGGTTAATGGCTGAGCAGTTCTTC. Amino acid sequence: CASSQGLAGLMAEQFF.

This chain connects TRBV5-1 to TRBJ2-1, with TRBD2 matching over 9 bases. V trimming: 4 bases; J trimming: 8 bases; junction bases outside the gene matches: 10. Germline V CDR1 and CDR2: SGHRS, YFSETQ. There are 15 residues in the CDR3. The CDR3 DNA reads TGCGCCAGCAGCCTTAGCGGGGGCCCGAGGGATGAGCAGTTCTTC. Protein product: CASSLSGGPRDEQFF.

This clonotype was observed at least ten times. This CDR3 reads CSARVREAADTQYF. CDR3 sequence (DNA): TGCAGTGCTAGAGTCAGGGAGGCCGCAGATACGCAGTATTTT. This chain connects TRBV20-1 to TRBJ2-3; a weak D match, TRBD2 (6 bases). Trimming took off 1 base at V and 4 bases at J, with 12 bases between the two ends. CDR3 size: 14 residues. Germline V gene sequence: CDR1 DFQATT, CDR2 SNEGSKA (reference sequence).

The V call is TRBV7-6, the J call TRBJ2-3; D is unclear. The CDR3 covers 13 residues. Trimming took 1 base from V and 5 from J, leaving 7 bases between them. Germline CDR1 SGHVS, CDR2 FNYEAQ. The CDR3 reads CASSLVVGDTQYF. The DNA of the CDR3 is TGTGCCAGCAGCTTAGTAGTTGGAGATACGCAGTATTTT.